This T cell receptor (beta chain) was sequenced in a study of T cells in Graves' hyperthyroidism and ophthalmopathy. Thyroid ultrasound, orbital computed tomography, clinical symptoms, and serum thyroxine and TRAb underpinned diagnoses. This clonotype was observed a few times. An end of the junction does not agree with germline; a read error may underlie this. This CDR3 has 15 amino acids. Germline CDR1 reads MNHEY; CDR2 reads SMNVEV (reference sequence). Amplified TCR beta CDR3 regions came from RNA transcripts. When the TCR CDR3 underwent first-round RT-PCR, the HTBI primer set was used. TCRdb used MiXCR to reprocess the multiplex PCR reads, holding one entry per CDR3 protein. There are 300,000 to 450,000 distinct CDR3 sequences in the sample; more than 15% occur only once, and about a quarter lies in the top ten.

The receptor was isolated from a woman under 30 with Graves' hyperthyroidism that later progressed to Graves' ophthalmopathy. Sample: blood. This rearrangement joins TRBV27 to TRBJ1-4; D remains ambiguous. This chain's CDR3 is CASSPGGPTSEKLFF. Here the CDR3 DNA reads TGTGCCAGCAGTCCCGGAGGTCCAACTAGTGAAAAACTGTTTTTT. Filled out from reference TRBV27 and TRBJ1-4, the complete variable domain reads EAQVTQNPRYLITVTGKKLTVTCSQNMNHEYMSWYRQDPGLGLRQIYYSMNVEVTDKGDVPEGYKVSRKEKRNFPLILESPSPNQTSLYFCASSPGGPTSEKLFFGSGTQLSVL.